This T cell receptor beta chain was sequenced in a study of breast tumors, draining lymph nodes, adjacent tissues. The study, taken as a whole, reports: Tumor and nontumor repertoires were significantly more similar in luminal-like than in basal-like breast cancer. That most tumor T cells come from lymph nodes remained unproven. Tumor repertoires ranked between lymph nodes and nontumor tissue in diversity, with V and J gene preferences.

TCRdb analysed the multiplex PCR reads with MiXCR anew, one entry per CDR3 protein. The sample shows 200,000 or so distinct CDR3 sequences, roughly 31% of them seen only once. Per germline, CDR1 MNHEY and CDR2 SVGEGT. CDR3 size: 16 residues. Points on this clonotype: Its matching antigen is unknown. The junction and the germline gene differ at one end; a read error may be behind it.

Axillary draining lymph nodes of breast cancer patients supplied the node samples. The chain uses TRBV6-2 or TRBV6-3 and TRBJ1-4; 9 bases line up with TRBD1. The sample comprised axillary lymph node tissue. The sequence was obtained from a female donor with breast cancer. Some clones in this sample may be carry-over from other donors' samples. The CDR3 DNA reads TGTGCCAGCAGTGGACAGGGGAGGTCTACTAGTGAAAAACTGTTTTTT. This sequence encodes CASSGQGRSTSEKLFF.